Listed below are T cell receptor beta chains from one sample, sequenced in a study of breast tumors, draining lymph nodes, adjacent tissues. TCRdb re-derived calls from the multiplex PCR reads in MiXCR, one entry per CDR3 protein. The sample comprises over 200,000 distinct CDR3 sequences, less than 40% of which are singletons, and approximately 3.6% rests with the top ten. Specimen: axillary lymph node tissue. These receptors all stem from a female donor with breast cancer. Some clones in this sample may be carry-over from other donors' samples. Both conserved end residues are part of each CDR3. A D gene is named only where the DNA matches it firmly. Where a row states a size, it is once, few, many or the class of an expanded clone; other rows omit it.

d_call | j_call | v_call | clone_size | cdr3_nt | cdr3_aa
- | TRBJ1-4 | TRBV4-2 | many | TGTGCCAGCAGCCAAGAGCGAAGGGAGAATGAAAAACTGTTTTTT | CASSQERRENEKLFF
- | TRBJ2-1 | TRBV7-2 | many | TGTGCCAGCAGCGCCAACCGGGACCCCCCCTACAATGAGCAGTTCTTC | CASSANRDPPYNEQFF
TRBD1 | TRBJ1-3 | TRBV10-3 | - | TGTGCCATCAGTGACAGGGGGAGCTCTGGAAACACCATATATTTT | CAISDRGSSGNTIYF
- | TRBJ2-5 | TRBV6-1 | many | TGTGCCAGCTTGCTGACACCCCGCGCAGAAGAGACCCAGTACTTC | CASLLTPRAEETQYF
- | TRBJ2-4 | TRBV13 | - | TGTGCCAGCAGCCGAATGACAGAGGGAAACATTCAGTACTTC | CASSRMTEGNIQYF
- | TRBJ2-1 | TRBV19 | few | TGTGCCAGTAGTATTAAAGCGTTTAAGCATGAGCAGTTCTTC | CASSIKAFKHEQFF
- | TRBJ2-5 | TRBV7-2 | many | TGTGCCAGCAGCTTAGATACTAGTAGGGAGACCCAGTACTTC | CASSLDTSRETQYF
TRBD1 | TRBJ2-6 | TRBV19 | once | TGTGCCAGTAAGGATTCCGGGACAGGGGGCGCATCCGGGGCCAACGTCCTGACTTTC | CASKDSGTGGASGANVLTF
- | TRBJ1-4 | TRBV2 | many | TGTGCCTCAACTCAGGTGGATGAAAAACTGTTTTTT | CASTQVDEKLFF
- | TRBJ2-7 | TRBV10-3 | - | TGTGCCATCAGTGAGTCGATAGGGGGGGCCTACGAGCAGTACTTC | CAISESIGGAYEQYF